Below are 21 T cell receptor beta chains sequenced from a single sample in a study of T-cell reconstitution after alpha-beta-depleted transplantation in children. A library of TCRbeta sequences, prepared with unique molecular identifiers, was generated. TCRdb called the PCR reads again in MiXCR, with one record for every CDR3 protein. Altogether about 610,000 distinct CDR3 sequences are present, roughly a tenth being singletons, with the ten largest covering about 4.2%. This specimen was PBMCs from the stem cell graft donor, taken from the stem cell graft. All receptors derive from a human donor who donated a stem cell graft to a child with acute myeloid leukemia.

This clonotype appeared a few times. The rearrangement uses TRBV27 and TRBJ2-5; D is ambiguous. V dropped 3 bases and J dropped 3 bases, with 8 bases sitting between them. This CDR3 region has 13 residues. The germline gives CDR1 MNHEY, CDR2 SMNVEV (reference sequence). DNA of the CDR3: TGTGCCAGCAGTTTTTGGCAGGAAGAGACCCAGTACTTC. Translating gives CASSFWQEETQYF.

This clonotype was detected only a few times. The rearrangement joins TRBV20-1 to TRBJ2-7, with 9 bases lining up with TRBD1. The germline V gene has CDR1 DFQATT and CDR2 SNEGSKA (reference sequence). V lost 3 bases to trimming and J lost 0 bases; unmatched junction nucleotides: 12. CDR3 length: 17 amino acids. CDR3 sequence (DNA): TGCAGTGCTAGGTCCCCCAACACAGGGGGCGTCTCCTACGAGCAGTACTTC. Residues: CSARSPNTGGVSYEQYF.

Many counts were recorded for this clonotype. The CDR3 region has the DNA TGTGCCACCAGTTCTGGGGGGACCCAAGCTCTAGCCAAAAACATTCAGTACTTC. It translates to CATSSGGTQALAKNIQYF. The gene calls are TRBV15 and TRBJ2-4; TRBD2 might be the D (6 bases). The CDR3 spans 18 residues. The V end was cut by 6 bases, the J end by 0 bases, with 21 bases between. The germline gives CDR1 LNHNV, CDR2 YYDKDF (reference sequence).

The chain couples TRBV9 to TRBJ2-2; 13 positions agree with TRBD2. The CDR3 totals 18 residues. Germline assignment: CDR1 SGDLS and CDR2 YYNGEE. V lost 2 bases to trimming and J lost 3 bases; unmatched junction nucleotides: 7. The DNA of the CDR3 is TGTGCCAGCAGCGTCAGGACTAGCGGGAGAAGGGACACCGGGGAGCTGTTTTTT. Its translation is CASSVRTSGRRDTGELFF.

Many counts were recorded for this clonotype. This sequence joins TRBV12-3 or TRBV12-4 and TRBJ1-3, with D unclear. Trimming shortened V by 6 bases and J by 0 bases, and 12 bases separated the two germline ends. This CDR3 is 15 amino acids long. CDR3 sequence reads: CASSLLLSSGNTIYF. The CDR3 region has the DNA TGTGCCAGCAGCCTATTGTTAAGCTCTGGAAACACCATATATTTT.

The chain couples TRBV14 to TRBJ2-5; D is uncertain. V was trimmed by 3 bases and J by 0 bases, leaving 14 bases between them. Germline CDR1 is SGHDN and CDR2 is FVKESK. The CDR3 sequence is 16 residues long. The CDR3 sequence: CASSQEWSSYQETQYF. In DNA form, the CDR3 reads TGTGCCAGCAGCCAGGAATGGTCAAGTTACCAAGAGACCCAGTACTTC.

Only a few counts were recorded for this clonotype. In DNA form, the CDR3 reads TGTGCCAGCCGCCCGGTGCGGGGCCAGAGCTCCTACAATGAGCAGTTCTTC. Amino acid sequence: CASRPVRGQSSYNEQFF. The chain combines TRBV28 with TRBJ2-1; weak D call: TRBD2 (6 bases). V was shortened by 8 bases and J by 0 bases, with 20 bases between the two germline ends. Per germline, CDR1 MDHEN and CDR2 SYDVKM. The CDR3 runs to 17 residues.

There are a few counts of this clonotype. The chain combines TRBV20-1 with TRBJ2-7; 8 bases are shared with TRBD2. CDR1 is DFQATT and CDR2 is SNEGSKA in the germline V gene (reference sequence). The CDR3 has 14 residues. V gave up 5 bases and J gave up 7 bases; unmatched junction bases: 13. CDR3 in amino acids: CSAGSLSGSHEQYF. In DNA form, the CDR3 reads TGCAGTGCTGGATCATTGAGCGGGAGCCATGAGCAGTACTTC.

This clonotype was found a few times. V gene TRBV29-1 combines with J gene TRBJ2-1, with TRBD1 matching over 8 bases. In germline, CDR1 is SQVTM, CDR2 ANQGSEA. This CDR3 is 16 amino acids long. Trimming took 4 bases from V and 4 from J; bases not matched to a gene: 12. CDR3 region: CSVVATYQGAYNEQFF. The DNA of the CDR3 is TGCAGCGTTGTAGCCACTTACCAGGGGGCTTACAATGAGCAGTTCTTC.

There are a few counts of this clonotype. The chain combines TRBV7-2 with TRBJ1-5, with TRBD1 matching 9 bases. V lost 0 bases, J lost 6 bases, and 3 bases stayed unmatched. Germline V gene data show CDR1 as SGHTA and CDR2 as FQGNSA. The CDR3 totals 15 residues. This CDR3 reads CASSLAPTGGQPQHF. The DNA of the CDR3 is TGTGCCAGCAGCTTAGCTCCGACAGGGGGTCAGCCCCAGCATTTT. Full variable domain (missing parts from reference TRBV7-2 and TRBJ1-5): GAGVSQSPSNKVTEKGKDVELRCDPISGHTALYWYRQSLGQGLEFLIYFQGNSAPDKSGLPSDRFSAERTGGSVSTLTIQRTQQEDSAVYLCASSLAPTGGQPQHFGDGTRLSIL.

The CDR3 bases are TGTGCCAGCAGTTTTACGGGGCAAGAGACCCAGTACTTC. This codes for CASSFTGQETQYF. V gene TRBV28 combines with J gene TRBJ2-5; tentatively, D is TRBD2 (5 bases). Trimming left V 3 bases short and J 2 bases short, with 7 bases between. Germline CDR1 and CDR2: MDHEN and SYDVKM. The CDR3 is 13 amino acids.

This clonotype was picked up many times. This chain links TRBV12-3 or TRBV12-4 with TRBJ2-1; 9 nucleotides align to TRBD1. The CDR3 is 15 amino acids. Trimming cost V 5 bases and J 8 bases; bases outside gene matches: 10. The CDR3 is CASSRRQGGSDEQFF. The DNA for the CDR3 is TGTGCCAGCAGTCGACGACAGGGGGGTAGCGATGAGCAGTTCTTC.

The sample holds many counts of this clonotype. The CDR3 region is CASSLSAGGDFEQFF. CDR3 sequence (DNA): TGTGCCAGCAGTTTATCGGCAGGGGGGGATTTTGAGCAGTTCTTC. V usage is TRBV28 and J usage is TRBJ2-1; D may match TRBD1 or TRBD2 (7 bases each). Germline values: CDR1 MDHEN, CDR2 SYDVKM. V lost 1 base and J 9 bases, leaving 16 bases between the germline ends. This CDR3 has 15 amino acids.

This clonotype has at least ten counts. V usage is TRBV7-2 and J usage is TRBJ2-5; 7 bases agree with TRBD2. CDR1 is SGHTA and CDR2 is FQGNSA in the germline V gene. The CDR3 contains 13 residues. The trim removed 4 bases at V and 5 bases at J, leaving 4 bases unmatched. The CDR3 bases are TGTGCCAGCAGCTACGGACTAGATGAGACCCAGTACTTC. The encoded protein is CASSYGLDETQYF. Variable domain in full (rest from reference TRBV7-2 and TRBJ2-5): GAGVSQSPSNKVTEKGKDVELRCDPISGHTALYWYRQSLGQGLEFLIYFQGNSAPDKSGLPSDRFSAERTGGSVSTLTIQRTQQEDSAVYLCASSYGLDETQYFGPGTRLLVL.

This chain uses TRBV27 with TRBJ2-3, with D tentatively TRBD1 or TRBD2 (6 bases each). V gave up 3 bases and J gave up 2 bases, with 9 bases separating them. The CDR3 length is 14 residues. Germline V CDR1 and CDR2: MNHEY, SMNVEV (reference sequence). In DNA form, the CDR3 reads TGTGCCAGCAGTTTCCCGGGGGCCACAGATACGCAGTATTTT. This translates into CASSFPGATDTQYF.

CDR3 loop: CASSPRFTLNVNNEQFF. Written as DNA, the CDR3 is TGCGCCAGCAGCCCCCGGTTTACCTTAAATGTAAACAATGAGCAGTTCTTC. This chain links TRBV5-1 with TRBJ2-1; D unclear. The germline V and J ends were trimmed by 4 bases and 5 bases, with 22 bases remaining between them. Germline loops: CDR1 SGHRS, CDR2 YFSETQ. The CDR3 is 17 amino acids. Supplemented by reference TRBV5-1 and TRBJ2-1, the full variable domain reads KAGVTQTPRYLIKTRGQQVTLSCSPISGHRSVSWYQQTPGQGLQFLFEYFSETQRNKGNFPGRFSGRQFSNSRSEMNVSTLELGDSALYLCASSPRFTLNVNNEQFFGPGTRLTVL.

Only a few counts were recorded for this clonotype. V is TRBV18 and J is TRBJ2-1, with 9 bases lining up with TRBD1. The CDR3 is made up of 15 amino acids. Germline assignment: CDR1 KGHSH and CDR2 LQKENI. The V gene end was trimmed by 3 bases and the J gene end by 5 bases; junction bases not matched to a gene: 5. This CDR3 is CASSPGTGSDNEQFF. As DNA, the CDR3 is TGTGCCAGCTCACCCGGGACAGGGTCAGACAATGAGCAGTTCTTC. The full variable domain, its missing parts supplied by reference TRBV18 and TRBJ2-1, is NAGVMQNPRHLVRRRGQEARLRCSPMKGHSHVYWYRQLPEEGLKFMVYLQKENIIDESGMPKERFSAEFPKEGPSILRIQQVVRGDSAAYFCASSPGTGSDNEQFFGPGTRLTVL.

This clonotype was counted at least ten times. The genes are TRBV4-3 and TRBJ1-5; TRBD1 is a possible D gene (6 bases). The CDR3 totals 15 residues. V was clipped by 1 base and J by 0 bases, with 7 bases between them. Germline assignment: CDR1 LGHNA and CDR2 YSLEER. CDR3 DNA: TGCGCCAGCAGCCAAGCACAGGGTAGCAATCAGCCCCAGCATTTT. The encoded protein is CASSQAQGSNQPQHF.

This clonotype was seen a handful of times. The V call is TRBV12-3 or TRBV12-4, the J call TRBJ1-3; no firm D call. The CDR3 extends over 13 amino acids. V lost 5 bases and J 1 base, leaving 6 bases between the germline ends. CDR3 amino acids: CASSIQSGNTIYF. The CDR3 coding sequence is TGTGCCAGCAGTATTCAATCTGGAAACACCATATATTTT.

V and J are TRBV30 and TRBJ1-2; D unclear. The V and J ends lost 3 bases and 7 bases respectively, with 6 bases between them. Germline V gives CDR1 GTSNPN, CDR2 SVGIG (reference sequence). The CDR3 covers 10 residues. The CDR3 bases are TGTGCCTGGAGCCGGTTTGGCTACACCTTC. This translates into CAWSRFGYTF.

This clonotype was recorded many times. This chain connects TRBV6-5 to TRBJ2-1; 8 bases line up with TRBD1. Germline V gene data show CDR1 as MNHEY and CDR2 as SVGAGI. The CDR3 loop spans 16 amino acids. V shed 0 bases and J 15 bases; nucleotides not matched to a gene: 16. CDR3 sequence reads: CASSYSKRTGFNVAFF. The CDR3 bases are TGTGCCAGCAGTTACTCGAAGAGGACAGGGTTTAACGTAGCGTTCTTC.